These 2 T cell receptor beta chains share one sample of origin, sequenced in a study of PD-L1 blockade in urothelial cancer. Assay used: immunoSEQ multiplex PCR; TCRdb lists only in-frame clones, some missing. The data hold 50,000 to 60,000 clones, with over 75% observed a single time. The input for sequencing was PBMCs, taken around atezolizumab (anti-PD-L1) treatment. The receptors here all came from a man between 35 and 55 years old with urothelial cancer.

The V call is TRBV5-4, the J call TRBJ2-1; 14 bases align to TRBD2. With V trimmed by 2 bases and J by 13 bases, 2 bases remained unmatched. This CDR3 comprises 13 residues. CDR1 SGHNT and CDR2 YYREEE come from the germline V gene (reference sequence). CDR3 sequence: CASSLGTSGSQFF. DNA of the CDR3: TGTGCCAGCAGCTTAGGGACTAGCGGGAGCCAGTTCTTC.

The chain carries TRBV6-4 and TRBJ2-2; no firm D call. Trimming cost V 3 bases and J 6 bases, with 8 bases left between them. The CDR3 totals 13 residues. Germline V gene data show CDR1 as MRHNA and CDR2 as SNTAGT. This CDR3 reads CASSERPSGELFF. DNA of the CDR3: TGTGCCAGCAGTGAGAGGCCATCCGGGGAGCTGTTTTTT.